This is a list of T cell receptor beta chains from one sample in a study of siplizumab effects on memory and regulatory T cells. Produced via immunoSEQ multiplex PCR; TCRdb's table is partial and in-frame only. The data contain over 85,000 clones, 80% to 95% of them singletons. Sequenced input: CD4+ T cells sorted from blood. These receptors all come from a human donor in good health. The CDR3 runs from the conserved cysteine through the conserved F or W. Fields, in order: clone size, V gene, D gene, J gene, CDR3 DNA, CDR3 protein. A D gene is named only where the DNA matches it firmly. Where a row states a size, it is once, few, many or the class of an expanded clone; other rows omit it.

.	TRBV7-3	.	TRBJ1-2	TGTGCCAGCAGCTCTGTCCCACTAAAGGGCTACACCTTC	CASSSVPLKGYTF
.	TRBV7-2	.	TRBJ2-3	TGTGCCAGCAGCTCCCCTCGACCAAGCACAGATACGCAGTATTTT	CASSSPRPSTDTQYF
.	TRBV9	.	TRBJ2-1	TGTGCCAGCAGCGTAAGCCCTAGCGCCTCCTACAATGAGCAGTTCTTC	CASSVSPSASYNEQFF
.	TRBV19	TRBD2	TRBJ2-7	TGTGCCAGTAGTAGGGCGGGAGCGGGCTACGAGCAGTACTTC	CASSRAGAGYEQYF
once	TRBV5-8	.	TRBJ1-4	TGTGCCAGCAGCTTCCAGGGTGTTTCAACTAATGAAAAACTGTTTTTT	CASSFQGVSTNEKLFF
.	TRBV29-1	.	TRBJ1-4	TGCAGCGTTATGGGAGACGTGGCAACTAATGAAAAACTGTTTTTT	CSVMGDVATNEKLFF
.	TRBV7-8	TRBD2	TRBJ2-5	TGTGCCAGCAGCTTCCCGGGGACTAGCGGGGGGGAGACCCAGTACTTC	CASSFPGTSGGETQYF
.	TRBV5-1	.	TRBJ2-6	TGCGCCAGCAGCTTGGCCCCCGCCAACTCTGGGGCCAACGTCCTGACTTTC	CASSLAPANSGANVLTF
once	TRBV27	TRBD1	TRBJ2-7	TGTGCCAGCAGTTTCTCCGGGACAGGGGCCTACGAGCAGTACTTC	CASSFSGTGAYEQYF
.	TRBV10-3	TRBD1	TRBJ2-3	TGTGCCATCAGGACGACAGGGGAAGATACGCAGTATTTT	CAIRTTGEDTQYF
.	TRBV28	.	TRBJ2-7	TGTGCCAGCAGTTCCTCATACAGGGTCAACGAGCAGTACTTC	CASSSSYRVNEQYF